This T cell receptor (beta chain) appears in the sequencing data of a study of cytomegalovirus exposure and HLA in healthy donors (dated by TCRdb to 2017 to 2019). Background for the entire study: In an earlier analysis of some 550 of the donors, 276 Gb of sequence data and 90 million to 120 million unique TCR beta sequences from 150 million to 200 million T cells were reported. Approximately 310 gigabases of sequencing data and around 88 million unique TCR sequences made up an early release that covered about 640 HLA-typed donors. Among about 390 genotyped donors of the cohort, an average of around 240,000 unique TCR beta nucleotide sequences were sequenced per donor, roughly 18% of them non-productive. Along with the approximately 650-subject first cohort, a separate validation cohort of around 120 different subjects was used. Using immunosequencing, the study profiled T cell repertoires from 640 or so subjects and related those repertoires to cytomegalovirus serostatus. To study patterns of TCR occurrence, a later analysis re-analyzed previously published TCR beta repertoires from several hundred donors and added high-resolution HLA genotyping. The aim of the study was to test whether cataloging public T cell receptors could identify signatures of past pathogen exposure. The study combined high-throughput TCR immunosequencing, statistical association of individual TCRs with disease status, and machine learning to predict cytomegalovirus infection status. The number of donors typed differed by locus, with about 620-630 for A, B, C, DRB1 and DQB1, roughly 520 for DQA1, 606 for DPA1, and 472 for DPB1. Every discovery cohort repertoire had been produced on one sequencing platform. An earlier analysis of 587 of the donors applied high-throughput TCR beta sequencing to assess whether each TCR beta V gene segment acted as functional or pseudogenic. The later analysis used no new phenotypic data to find candidate immune exposures, relying instead on TCR beta sequences and their occurrence across donors. In a later genetic analysis, genome-wide SNP genotypes for about three fifths of the roughly 670 donors were used, and that subset was treated as a discovery cohort. Both class I and class II loci were covered by HLA typing, at four-digit resolution. Of the roughly 400 genotyped donors, approximately 83% fell in the genetic ancestry cluster associated with self-reported Caucasian donors. Five DR-DQ haplotypes were treated as single units for association and clustering because of strong linkage in the cohort. Donor age, sex, ethnicity and CMV serostatus were compiled together with the repertoire data.

The library was produced with the immunoSEQ multiplex PCR assay. The multiplex PCR relied on a mix of 60 forward primers for TCR Vbeta segments and 13 reverse primers for TCR Jbeta segments. The CDR3 region of rearranged TCR beta genes was amplified from genomic DNA by a multiplex PCR assay. The Illumina HiSeq System was used to sequence the amplified TCR beta libraries as 87-base-pair reads. As for the authors' bioinformatics: Across the roughly 600 repertoires, a later analysis counted approximately 75 million unique TCR beta chains, roughly 11 million of which were shared by at least two donors. Raw reads were error-corrected and collapsed into unique sequences with a nearest-neighbor algorithm that merged closely related sequences to remove PCR and sequencing errors. To assign V, D and J gene segments, CDR3 sequences were aligned to IMGT reference sequences. For a sequence to be retained, a match of at least six nucleotides to both a V gene segment and a J gene segment was required. Rearrangements were called productive when the CDR3 lacked stop codons and stayed in frame with V and J; all others were non-productive. CDR3 was defined according to IMGT convention as the region running from the second conserved V-encoded cysteine to the conserved J-encoded phenylalanine. The earlier analysis of fewer than 750 of the donors excluded sequences that lacked an unambiguous match to a single V gene segment. In an earlier analysis of approximately 560 of the donors, a V segment was called functional when productive rearrangements were above 56.7%, and segregating when the standard deviation between donors exceeded 5%. To diagnose cytomegalovirus status from the catalog of TCR beta chain sequences, a statistical classification framework was built. V and J gene assignment, in a later analysis, came from comparing TCR nucleotide sequences with IMGT/GENE-DB human TR gene sequences. The TCRdist pipeline was used in a later analysis to assign CDR3 sequences and most-parsimonious VDJ recombination scenarios. In a later analysis, every TCR beta chain was defined by the combination of its CDR3 amino acid sequence and its V-gene family, and reads without a unique V-gene family were dropped. As a way to deal with suspected cross-contamination and a sequencing artifact, a later analysis dropped hundreds of nucleotide sequences that were highly shared and had low generation probability. In a later analysis, a clonal expansion index for each public chain was calculated from normalized within-repertoire ranks of inferred template counts. In a later analysis, generation probabilities were computed with a VDJ recombination model fitted to out-of-frame rearrangements, and the resulting probabilities were checked against IGoR. In a later analysis, hypergeometric tests were used to score TCR-TCR, TCR-HLA and TCR-CMV co-occurrence, with a repertoire-size bias correction applied to TCR pairs. A later analysis estimated false discovery rates by permuting HLA or CMV assignments 20 times. A later analysis grouped co-occurring TCRs with DBSCAN, adding TCRdist sequence similarity when clustering within HLA-allele-positive subsets. Co-occurrence clustering excluded repertoires with fewer than 30,000 or more than 120,000 public chains, plus five with anomalous nucleotide sharing. TCRdb took over this immuneACCESS table, retaining in-frame rearrangements with V and J assigned. Such tables are incomplete; in checked studies, under half of the missing clones stem from an unresolved V gene, and the remainder is unexplained. V and J calls and clone size are as listed in that table; D and trimming were resolved from the DNA. Present in this sample are about 100,000 clones, roughly three quarters of which were seen just once. The ten top clones hold over 4% of the sample.

The cohort was made up of 666 healthy bone marrow donors. At the time of sampling, every cohort member was nominally healthy, though immune exposures that went unrecorded were likely present. The donor was CMV seropositive and was included in the group of 250 to 300 seropositive cohort members. A peripheral blood sample was provided by each donor, and peripheral blood mononuclear cells were used for TCR beta sequencing. Genomic DNA extraction from the blood cell samples was performed with the Qiagen DNeasy Blood Extraction Kit. Via the germline V gene (reference sequence), CDR1 is LNHNV and CDR2 YYDKDF. Spanning cysteine to phenylalanine, the CDR3 consists of 14 amino acids. The DNA shown is the 42-base CDR3, in frame from base 1. Trimming costs V 0 bases and J 5 bases, and their ends lie 10 bases apart. Turning to this clone: What this receptor recognizes is not known. No base quality information exists; no much larger clone differs at one position.

The study at large found these results: In a later analysis, most CMV-associated TCR beta chains were found to appear HLA-restricted, with HLA associations seemingly driven largely by CMV exposure. Only TCR beta chains were sequenced in this cohort, and the absence of alpha or paired-chain data limited detectable features. Compared with the roughly 720-donor mean, donors in an Asian-associated ancestry cluster had fewer N-insertions in productive TCRs, according to a later genetic analysis. The authors suggested that the approach could potentially be extended to other disease states and immunological phenotypes. While some public TCRs were present in many individuals, most TCR sequences turned up only very rarely across donors. Assigning TCR associations to individual alleles was difficult when HLA alleles, especially DR and DQ, strongly co-occurred. V-gene and J-gene trimming of TCR beta chains was associated with a missense DCLRE1C variant in a later genetic analysis, and the association was replicated in an independent cohort. CMV serostatus was the only immune exposure information available for the cohort. A later analysis found that HLA-associated TCR beta chains were more clonally expanded and had lower generation probabilities than equally common non-associated chains. In an earlier analysis of approximately 590 of the donors, most TCR beta V segments appeared in productive rearrangements about 90% or about 30% of the time, broadly matching IMGT annotations. Several of the top co-occurrence clusters appeared to be linked to parvovirus B19, influenza, CMV and Epstein-Barr virus, according to a later analysis. HLA typing was unavailable for some donors at each locus, so association tests used only the typed subset. In both the original and validation cohorts, the classifier was reported to diagnose cytomegalovirus status with high specificity and sensitivity. Presence/absence analyses assumed roughly uniform sequencing depth across donors, an assumption that may not hold. Some 15 rarely observed V segments, including chromosome 9 orphons, were excluded from the earlier analysis of several hundred of the donors because counts were too low. A further reported finding was that TCR beta sequences accurately predicted the HLA-A and HLA-B alleles for most subjects in the first cohort. Specific HLA alleles were associated with more than 15,000 TCR beta sequences at a false discovery rate of 0.05 in a later analysis. A cluster of highly shared sequence variants was judged likely to be a technical artifact of the sequencing pipeline. Correlated functional status among segregating V segments might reflect linkage disequilibrium, but an unknown experimental factor could not be ruled out. Some IMGT-functional V segments, including TRBV6-2 and TRBV6-3, could not be distinguished by the 87-base-pair reads and were therefore excluded. In vitro tests confirmed that three of the cytomegalovirus-associated TCR beta chains recognize cytomegalovirus antigens. A later analysis found that TCR association rates varied across HLA loci, with DRB1 alleles showing the most associated TCRs and HLA-C alleles the fewest. A total of some 180 TCR beta chains were listed by the study as associated with cytomegalovirus.

This sequence uses TRBV15 and TRBJ2-5, with the D segment identity uncertain. The sequence derives from a female donor in good health and CMV-seropositive. The sequencing sample was made of PBMCs. Here the CDR3 is given as CATSRDVGPETQYF. The DNA is TGTGCCACCAGCAGAGATGTGGGCCCGGAGACCCAGTACTTC.